The rows below give T cell receptor beta chains drawn from one sample of a study of neurological immune-mediated disorders. TCRdb used MiXCR to reprocess the 5' RACE reads, holding one entry per CDR3 protein. This sample has 77,000 or so distinct CDR3 sequences, with around 9.9% found just once. The sequencing sample was made of PBMCs. The receptors here all came from a man aged 45-60 years in good health. Each CDR3 is given without its conserved first and last residue. Each record gives: V gene, CDR3 protein.

TRBV5-1,ASSREEVMRETQY
TRBV13,ASSSALGQGAGGYT
TRBV29-1,SVGEGNSPLH
TRBV28,ASSLWENYGYT
TRBV20-1,SARDRSGRWADTQY
TRBV7-2,ASSLAGGGTPMEQF
TRBV12-3/TRBV12-4,ASSRNSVETQY
TRBV29-1,SAQQGFYEQY
TRBV20-1,SAKGLAGTGELF
TRBV6-5,ASRTSAETQY
TRBV20-1,SASNYPLSSYEQY
TRBV27,ASSLWGGTRPGSLH
TRBV6-1,ASSEVARGKNEQY
TRBV6-6,ASSKNPPQQKNNSPLH
TRBV6-2/TRBV6-3,ASSSDSGIFYEQY
TRBV29-1,SVAPTGTQY
TRBV29-1,SVRDSAYEQY
TRBV13,ASSSLRYRLTDTQY
TRBV29-1,SVGLAGGTDTQY
TRBV7-8,ASSPRAGIAGDTQY
TRBV6-6,VSSYEINQPQH
TRBV6-5,ASSRTGQANQPQH
TRBV6-6,ASSYPTVGDTQY
TRBV10-3,AISRQGGDTQY
TRBV18,ASSPRTGSPNTEAF
TRBV5-6,ASSLPNSPLH
TRBV12-3/TRBV12-4,GSQGSTDTQY
TRBV7-2,ASSLESAGRSQY
TRBV4-1,ASSQDVLLAGVTDTQY
TRBV20-1,SALGRGGKGNTEAF
TRBV5-1,ASSLGQVSGANVLT
TRBV28,ASSPRGGRWNTEAF
TRBV5-1,ASSSDTGGDTEAF
TRBV9,ASSVDLADFTQY
TRBV7-2,ASSPQATSGPRGDTQY
TRBV20-1,SASGRASGGNEQF
TRBV3-1,ASSNEHSLRPQH
TRBV7-2,ASSRDRVSTEAF
TRBV7-6,ASSRDRDTQY
TRBV28,ASSWEGSNTEAF
TRBV12-3/TRBV12-4,ASSSRASNTEAF
TRBV28,ASRPGQSNQPQH
TRBV24-1,ATSDPSGTDTQY